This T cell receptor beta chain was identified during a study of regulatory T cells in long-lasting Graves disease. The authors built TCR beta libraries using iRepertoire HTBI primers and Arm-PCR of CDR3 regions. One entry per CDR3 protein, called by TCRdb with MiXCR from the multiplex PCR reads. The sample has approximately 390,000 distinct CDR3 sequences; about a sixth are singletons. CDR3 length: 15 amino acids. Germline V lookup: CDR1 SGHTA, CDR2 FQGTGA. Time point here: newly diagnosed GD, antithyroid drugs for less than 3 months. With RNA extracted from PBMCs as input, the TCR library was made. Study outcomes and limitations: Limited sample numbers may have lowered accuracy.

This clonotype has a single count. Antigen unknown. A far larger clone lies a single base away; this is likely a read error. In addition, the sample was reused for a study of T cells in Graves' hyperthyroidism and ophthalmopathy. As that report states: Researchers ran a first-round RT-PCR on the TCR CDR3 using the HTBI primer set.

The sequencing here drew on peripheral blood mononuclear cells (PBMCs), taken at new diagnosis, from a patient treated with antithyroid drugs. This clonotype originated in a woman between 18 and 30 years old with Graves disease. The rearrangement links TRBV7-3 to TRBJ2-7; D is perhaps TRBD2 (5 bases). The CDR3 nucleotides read TGTGCCAGCAGCTCCCGAAGGTCTCAGACTATCGAGCGGTACTTC. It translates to CASSSRRSQTIERYF.